Shown below are 21 T cell receptor beta chains from a single sample sequenced in a study of blood T cell repertoires in COVID-19. The table came from immunoSEQ multiplex PCR; TCRdb's copy has only in-frame clones and leaves some out. The table has about 190,000 clones, about 88% seen once. Sequenced material: peripheral blood. The receptors were gathered from a middle-aged woman who had recovered from COVID-19.

V gene TRBV10-3 combines with J gene TRBJ1-4, with D perhaps matching TRBD1 (5 bases). CDR3 length: 13 amino acids. The V end was cut by 6 bases, the J end by 6 bases, with 11 bases between. CDR1 and CDR2 from the germline V gene are ENHRY and SYGVKD. CDR3 sequence reads: CAISPTEDEKLFF. The CDR3 nucleotides are TGTGCCATCAGCCCGACAGAGGATGAAAAACTGTTTTTT.

This clone was picked up one time. The V call is TRBV4-1, the J call TRBJ2-1; 10 nucleotides line up with TRBD2. Per the germline V gene, CDR1 is MGHRA and CDR2 is YSYEKL. This CDR3 comprises 15 residues. V lost 4 bases, J lost 7 bases, and 7 bases stayed unmatched. CDR3 amino acids: CASSRKREGGNEQFF. The CDR3 bases are TGCGCCAGCAGCCGAAAGCGGGAGGGGGGGAATGAGCAGTTCTTC.

The J gene is TRBJ2-7, the V gene TRBV28; TRBD2 matches 7 bases. The CDR3 length is 15 residues. The J segment lost 4 bases and the V segment lost 7 bases, leaving 13 bases of the junction unmatched. CDR1 is MDHEN, CDR2 SYDVKM, per germline. The CDR3 nucleotides are TGTGCCAGCACCAATAGCGGGCCCTCACCTTACGAGCAGTACTTC. It encodes CASTNSGPSPYEQYF.

A single count supports this clone. The chain carries TRBV9 and TRBJ2-2; 7 bases align to TRBD1. Germline assignment: CDR1 SGDLS and CDR2 YYNGEE. The CDR3 is 14 amino acids. With 2 bases clipped from V and 6 bases from J, the junction kept 4 bases outside the gene matches. CDR3 sequence: CASSVDRVAGELFF. In DNA form, the CDR3 reads TGTGCCAGCAGCGTTGACAGGGTGGCCGGGGAGCTGTTTTTT. Full variable domain (outside the CDR3, taken from reference TRBV9 and TRBJ2-2): DSGVTQTPKHLITATGQRVTLRCSPRSGDLSVYWYQQSLDQGLQFLIQYYNGEERAKGNILERFSAQQFPDLHSELNLSSLELGDSALYFCASSVDRVAGELFFGEGSRLTVL.

The rearrangement uses TRBV6-5 and TRBJ2-1, with D perhaps matching TRBD2 (6 bases). This CDR3 comprises 12 residues. Germline V CDR1 and CDR2: MNHEY, SVGAGI. The CDR3 region is CAAGPTYNEQFF. The DNA for the CDR3 is TGTGCAGCGGGTCCGACTTACAATGAGCAGTTCTTC.

The chain uses TRBV3-1 (or the pseudogene TRBV3-2) and TRBJ1-6; 9 nucleotides agree with TRBD1. There are 18 residues in the CDR3. Trimming at V came to 3 bases and at J to 9 bases, leaving 15 bases not matched to a gene. The germline V gene has CDR1 LGHDT and CDR2 YNNKEL (reference sequence). This chain's CDR3 is CASSHQNRGREVSSPLHF. The CDR3 DNA is TGTGCCAGCAGCCATCAAAACAGGGGGCGAGAAGTAAGTTCACCCCTCCACTTT.

The chain links TRBV5-1 to TRBJ2-4; 8 bases fit TRBD1. The germline V gene has CDR1 SGHRS and CDR2 YFSETQ. V dropped 0 bases and J dropped 8; count of bases not matched to a gene: 10. This CDR3 spans 16 amino acids. The CDR3 coding sequence is TGCGCCAGCAGCTTGGCCCGCTCGACAGGGGAGGACATTCAGTACTTC. Encoded protein: CASSLARSTGEDIQYF.

The table lists this clone with a few counts. The chain joins TRBV5-1 to TRBJ2-2; TRBD2 matches at 7 bases. The V segment lost 4 bases and the J segment 1 base; nucleotides outside the gene matches: 4. From germline, CDR1 is SGHRS and CDR2 YFSETQ. CDR3 length: 15 residues. CDR3 sequence reads: CASSAGDGNTGELFF. The DNA of the CDR3 is TGCGCCAGCAGCGCGGGGGACGGGAACACCGGGGAGCTGTTTTTT.

The V gene is TRBV28, the J gene TRBJ2-2; a weak D match, TRBD2 (5 bases). The length of the CDR3 is 16 residues. The germline CDR1 and CDR2 sequences are MDHEN and SYDVKM. Trimming stripped 6 bases from V and 1 base from J, with 15 bases between. Here the CDR3 reads CASSIDPGGNTGELFF. The CDR3, as DNA: TGTGCCAGCAGCATCGACCCAGGAGGGAACACCGGGGAGCTGTTTTTT.

The genes are TRBV6-6 and TRBJ2-7, with 7 bases aligning to TRBD1. The CDR3 totals 13 residues. V lost 5 bases, J lost 2 bases, and 3 bases stayed unmatched. Germline CDR1 reads MNHNY; CDR2 reads SVGAGI (reference sequence). Written as DNA, the CDR3 is TGTGCCAGCAGTGTAGGGACAGCCTACGAGCAGTACTTC. Its protein is CASSVGTAYEQYF.

The chain is built from TRBV29-1 and TRBJ1-1, with D uncertain. V was cut by 7 bases and J by 5 bases, with 11 bases left in between. CDR3 length: 11 residues. The germline gives CDR1 SQVTM, CDR2 ANQGSEA. CDR3: CSGRVQTEAFF. The CDR3 DNA is TGCAGCGGGAGGGTACAGACTGAAGCTTTCTTT.

A single count supports this clone. V usage is TRBV28 and J usage is TRBJ2-1, with 10 bases fitting TRBD2. CDR3 length equals 16 residues. Germline V gene sequence: CDR1 MDHEN, CDR2 SYDVKM. J gave up 3 bases and V 5 bases, and 7 bases lay outside the gene matches. CDR3 protein: CASSPTPSGGYNEQFF. In nucleotides, the CDR3 is TGTGCCAGCAGTCCCACCCCTAGCGGGGGCTACAATGAGCAGTTCTTC.

This chain joins TRBV30 and TRBJ2-3; D unresolved. The CDR3 loop spans 12 amino acids. Per the germline V gene, CDR1 is GTSNPN and CDR2 is SVGIG (reference sequence). Deletions cut 7 bases from V and 0 bases from J, with 8 bases between. For the CDR3, the DNA is TGTGCCTACCAAACTAGCACAGATACGCAGTATTTT. Amino acid sequence: CAYQTSTDTQYF.

The chain is built from TRBV7-2 and TRBJ2-7, with 16 nucleotides matching TRBD2. V dropped 5 bases and J dropped 7; count of bases not matched to a gene: 8. The CDR3 is 16 amino acids. Per the germline V gene, CDR1 is SGHTA and CDR2 is FQGNSA. CDR3 residues: CASSPGLAGGTWEQYF. For the CDR3, the DNA is TGTGCCAGCAGCCCGGGACTAGCGGGGGGGACGTGGGAGCAGTACTTC.

The rearrangement links TRBV4-3 to TRBJ2-3, with 12 bases fitting TRBD2. The germline V gene encodes CDR1 LGHNA and CDR2 YSLEER. Trimming at V came to 10 bases and at J to 0 bases, leaving 2 bases not matched to a gene. The CDR3 extends over 14 amino acids. The CDR3 is CATGTSGSTDTQYF. For the CDR3, the DNA is TGCGCCACTGGGACTAGCGGGAGCACAGATACGCAGTATTTT.

The CDR3 DNA reads TGCGCCAGCAGCAGGACAGGGGAAAGCTATGGCTACACCTTC. The encoded protein is CASSRTGESYGYTF. V is TRBV5-1 and J is TRBJ1-2, with TRBD1 matching over 9 bases. Losses at the gene ends were 4 bases for V and 4 bases for J; bases not matched to a gene: 5. The CDR3 consists of 14 residues. Germline lookup yields CDR1 SGHRS and CDR2 YFSETQ.

There are a few counts of this clone. The chain carries TRBV18 and TRBJ2-7, with TRBD1 matching over 8 bases. Germline trimming cut 4 bases from V and 2 bases from J; bases unmatched to any gene: 7. The CDR3 loop spans 15 amino acids. Germline V gene sequence: CDR1 KGHSH, CDR2 LQKENI. DNA of the CDR3: TGTGCCAGCTCACGCGGACAGGGACTTACCTACGAGCAGTACTTC. Encoded protein: CASSRGQGLTYEQYF.

V usage is TRBV5-1 and J usage is TRBJ2-7; 10 nucleotides align to TRBD1. Unmatched junction bases numbered 11, after V lost 4 bases and J lost 4 bases. This CDR3 has 16 residues. Germline V gives CDR1 SGHRS, CDR2 YFSETQ. CDR3 nucleotide sequence: TGCGCCAGCAGCCAATCCTCCGGGACAGGGGTTTACGAGCAGTACTTC. Its protein product is CASSQSSGTGVYEQYF.

The rearrangement links TRBV7-2 to TRBJ1-5, with 9 bases aligning to TRBD1. This CDR3 spans 14 amino acids. From germline, CDR1 is SGHTA and CDR2 FQGNSA. Trimming cost V 5 bases and J 9 bases; bases outside gene matches: 8. As DNA, the CDR3 is TGTGCCAGCAGCGTAGGGACAGGGTCTTGGCCCCAGCATTTT. Protein: CASSVGTGSWPQHF.

CDR3 region: CASRRTGLTYQETQYF. The CDR3 coding sequence is TGTGCCAGCAGGCGCACGGGACTTACGTACCAAGAGACCCAGTACTTC. The chain links TRBV27 to TRBJ2-5, with TRBD2 as a possible D gene (6 bases). CDR3 length: 16 residues. V lost 6 bases to trimming and J lost 0 bases, with 17 bases between them. Germline lookup yields CDR1 MNHEY and CDR2 SMNVEV (reference sequence).

The V and J genes are TRBV6-5 and TRBJ2-7; possibly TRBD2 for D (6 bases). This CDR3 has 12 amino acids. Trimming left V 8 bases short and J 6 bases short, with 14 bases between. Germline CDR1 is MNHEY and CDR2 is SVGAGI. The CDR3 reads CASGTREFEQYF. The CDR3 DNA sequence: TGTGCCAGCGGGACTCGTGAATTCGAGCAGTACTTC.